The 29 T cell receptor beta chains presented below share a single source sample, sequenced in a study of post-analysis software for immune sequencing data. Notes on the study in general: TRBV5-6, TRBV5-1 and TRBV20-1 belonged to a set of roughly 5 TRBV segments that were more frequent in patients than controls.

Each TCR beta cDNA library carried unique molecular identifiers. TCRdb re-called the PCR reads with MiXCR, one entry per CDR3 protein. The table shows around 770,000 distinct CDR3 sequences, with approximately 44% occurring only once. These receptors' targets are unknown. Sequencing used blood. These receptors all come from a girl between 5 and 17 years old with multiple sclerosis.

The chain couples TRBV6-2 or TRBV6-3 to TRBJ2-1, with TRBD2 matching 11 bases. CDR1 MNHEY and CDR2 SVGEGT come from the germline V gene. V was pared by 6 bases and J by 2 bases, with 3 bases of the junction left unmatched. The CDR3 covers 15 residues. The CDR3 protein is CASSKLAGAYNEQFF. DNA of the CDR3: TGTGCCAGCAGCAAACTAGCGGGAGCCTACAATGAGCAGTTCTTC.

This clonotype was observed a handful of times. For the CDR3, the DNA is TGTGCCAGCAGCCCGGGACAGATCTCCTACGAGCAGTACTTC. This translates into CASSPGQISYEQYF. The gene calls are TRBV12-3 or TRBV12-4 and TRBJ2-7, with 7 bases identical to TRBD1. Losses at the gene ends were 6 bases for V and 0 bases for J; bases not matched to a gene: 5. The length of the CDR3 is 14 residues.

The genes are TRBV9 and TRBJ1-2; D is undetermined. The CDR3 runs to 14 residues. Germline assignment: CDR1 SGDLS and CDR2 YYNGEE. The V gene lost 1 base and the J gene lost 8 bases, with 15 bases spanning the gap. CDR3 region: CASSVSVGNGGYTF. DNA of the CDR3: TGTGCCAGCAGCGTATCCGTGGGGAACGGAGGCTACACCTTC.

The chain has TRBV5-5 and TRBJ1-5; TRBD1 is a possible D gene (6 bases). V was cut by 4 bases and J by 7 bases, with 15 bases left in between. The CDR3 is 14 residues long. Per the germline V gene, CDR1 is SGHKS and CDR2 is YYEKEE (reference sequence). CDR3 nucleotide sequence: TGTGCCAGCAGCCTTGGACAGCCGATGCAGCCCCAGCATTTT. The encoded protein is CASSLGQPMQPQHF.

This clonotype was seen more than once but under ten times. V is TRBV20-1 and J is TRBJ2-3, with a tentative D call TRBD2 (6 bases). The V gene's germline CDR1 is DFQATT and CDR2 SNEGSKA (reference sequence). Between the trimmed V and J ends, which lost 5 bases and 2 bases, there was a span of 17 bases. The length of the CDR3 is 15 residues. CDR3 loop: CSAPTGGWNTDTQYF. The CDR3 bases are TGCAGTGCTCCTACTGGGGGGTGGAACACAGATACGCAGTATTTT.

This chain uses TRBV10-3 with TRBJ2-3; D not certain. This CDR3 is built from 13 residues. Germline V lookup: CDR1 ENHRY, CDR2 SYGVKD. Trimming took off 3 bases at V and 3 bases at J, with 7 bases between the two ends. The CDR3 bases are TGTGCCATCAGTGATCTCTGGACAGATACGCAGTATTTT. It encodes CAISDLWTDTQYF.

The chain recombines TRBV6-6 with TRBJ1-1, with D maybe TRBD1 (5 bases). Trimming shortened V by 0 bases and J by 6 bases, and 11 bases separated the two germline ends. The CDR3 spans 14 residues. The germline V gene encodes CDR1 MNHNY and CDR2 SVGAGI (reference sequence). The CDR3 region is CASSYSTVPPEAFF. CDR3 in DNA: TGTGCCAGCAGTTACTCGACAGTCCCCCCTGAAGCTTTCTTT.

This clonotype was seen more than once but under ten times. This chain connects TRBV12-3 or TRBV12-4 to TRBJ2-5; 8 bases map to TRBD1. J gave up 11 bases and V 6 bases, and 14 bases lay outside the gene matches. This CDR3 comprises 14 residues. DNA for the CDR3: TGTGCCAGCAGCCGCGGGACAGGTGCTTGGGAGCAGTACTTC. It yields the protein CASSRGTGAWEQYF.

The CDR3 DNA sequence: TGTGCCACCAGCACAGGGAGGCTAGCGGGAGCCGATACGCAGTATTTT. It yields the protein CATSTGRLAGADTQYF. The rearrangement links TRBV15 to TRBJ2-3, with 10 bases fitting TRBD2. Per germline, CDR1 LNHNV and CDR2 YYDKDF (reference sequence). The ends lost 4 bases at V and 6 bases at J; junction bases unmatched: 10. The CDR3 sequence is 16 residues long.

This clonotype turned up a few times. This chain connects TRBV4-2 to TRBJ1-2; 8 bases agree with TRBD1. The trim removed 4 bases at V and 3 bases at J, leaving 4 bases unmatched. Germline V gene lookup returns CDR1 LGHNA and CDR2 YNFKEQ. This CDR3 has 14 residues. The CDR3 coding sequence is TGTGCCAGCAGCCCAGAGACAGGGGACTATGGCTACACCTTC. This translates into CASSPETGDYGYTF.

To note about this clonotype: An end of the junction differs from the germline gene, which may be a read error. This sequence joins TRBV11-2 and TRBJ2-3; no reliable D call. CDR3 length: 12 residues. The germline gives CDR1 SGHAT, CDR2 FQNNGV. The CDR3 region is CAGSLFPDTQYF. Written as DNA, the CDR3 is TGTGCCGGCAGCTTATTCCCAGATACGCAGTATTTT.

This chain uses TRBV24-1 with TRBJ2-1; 8 nucleotides align to TRBD2. The ends lost 0 bases at V and 12 bases at J; junction bases unmatched: 9. The CDR3 has 15 residues. CDR1 is KGHDR, CDR2 SFDVKD, per germline. The CDR3 reads CATSDLGAGAHGQFF. As DNA, the CDR3 is TGTGCCACCAGTGATTTGGGAGCGGGAGCTCATGGGCAGTTCTTC.

The V gene is TRBV20-1, the J gene TRBJ1-1, with 11 bases that match TRBD1. With V trimmed by 5 bases and J by 2 bases, 13 bases remained unmatched. Germline CDR1 and CDR2: DFQATT and SNEGSKA (reference sequence). The CDR3 is 17 residues long. The CDR3: CSAPQGTGGLRNTEAFF. The DNA of the CDR3 is TGCAGTGCTCCCCAAGGGACAGGGGGTCTCCGAAACACTGAAGCTTTCTTT.

This clonotype showed up just a few times. The chain employs TRBV7-9 and TRBJ2-7; D possibly matches TRBD1 or TRBD2 (5 bases each). CDR1 is SEHNR and CDR2 is FQNEAQ in the germline V gene (reference sequence). CDR3 length: 15 residues. The ends were cut back, 1 base at V and 3 bases at J, with 13 bases in the middle. Here the CDR3 reads CASSLVSGTGYEQYF. In nucleotides, the CDR3 is TGTGCCAGCAGCTTAGTTTCCGGGACGGGCTACGAGCAGTACTTC.

V and J are TRBV6-2 or TRBV6-3 and TRBJ2-1; the D gene could be TRBD1 or TRBD2 (5 bases each). Germline V gives CDR1 MNHEY, CDR2 SVGEGT. Trimming took off 6 bases at V and 2 bases at J, with 11 bases between the two ends. This CDR3 has 14 residues. Written as DNA, the CDR3 is TGTGCCAGCAGAGTTGGGGGAACCTACAATGAGCAGTTCTTC. It encodes CASRVGGTYNEQFF.

A few counts support this clonotype. The chain is built from TRBV29-1 and TRBJ2-1; 8 bases map to TRBD1. The CDR3 extends over 14 amino acids. CDR1 is SQVTM and CDR2 is ANQGSEA in the germline V gene. With V trimmed by 7 bases and J by 9 bases, 14 bases remained unmatched. This CDR3 reads CSARPGGSISEQFF. The DNA of the CDR3 is TGCAGCGCTCGGCCAGGGGGCTCGATTAGTGAGCAGTTCTTC.

The chain employs TRBV7-9 and TRBJ2-1; D not certain. Trimming cost V 9 bases and J 6 bases, with 15 bases left between them. The CDR3 is made up of 13 amino acids. Germline V gives CDR1 SEHNR, CDR2 FQNEAQ (reference sequence). This CDR3 reads CASTLGPPNEQFF. In nucleotides, the CDR3 is TGTGCCAGTACCTTAGGACCCCCCAATGAGCAGTTCTTC.

The J gene is TRBJ2-7, the V gene TRBV11-1; D tentatively reads TRBD1 or TRBD2 (5 bases each). V was shortened by 5 bases and J by 0 bases, with 14 bases between the two germline ends. CDR1 and CDR2 from the germline V gene are SGHAT and FQDESV (reference sequence). The CDR3 sequence is 15 residues long. CDR3 residues: CASSREQVTSYEQYF. The CDR3 DNA reads as TGTGCCAGCAGCCGGGAACAGGTTACCTCCTACGAGCAGTACTTC.

This clonotype was counted between two and nine times. The CDR3 here is CTLQGQGGYGYTF. CDR3 DNA sequence: TGTACCCTCCAGGGACAGGGTGGATATGGCTACACCTTC. V and J are TRBV7-9 and TRBJ1-2, with 9 bases identical to TRBD1. Germline V gene data show CDR1 as SEHNR and CDR2 as FQNEAQ (reference sequence). The CDR3 runs to 13 residues.

This chain connects TRBV28 to TRBJ2-5; D perhaps matches TRBD1 (6 bases). The CDR3 has 16 amino acids. The germline V gene has CDR1 MDHEN and CDR2 SYDVKM. V was pared by 7 bases and J by 5 bases, with 23 bases between. CDR3 sequence (DNA): TGTGCCAGCAATTCCCTTGGTGGACAGACGAAGGAGACCCAGTACTTC. Its translation: CASNSLGGQTKETQYF.

The CDR3 sequence: CASSFKGYTEAFF. The CDR3 DNA is TGCGCCAGCAGCTTTAAGGGATACACTGAAGCTTTCTTT. This chain links TRBV5-1 with TRBJ1-1, with D uncertain. Germline values: CDR1 SGHRS, CDR2 YFSETQ. V was trimmed by 2 bases and J by 3 bases, leaving 8 bases between them. This CDR3 comprises 13 residues.

The chain carries TRBV28 and TRBJ2-3; D is undetermined. V was shortened by 2 bases and J by 1 base, with 10 bases between the two germline ends. Germline-derived CDR1 and CDR2 are MDHEN and SYDVKM. CDR3 size: 15 residues. Written as DNA, the CDR3 is TGTGCCAGCAGTTTACCCGGAGATGGCACAGATACGCAGTATTTT. It specifies CASSLPGDGTDTQYF.

This clonotype was counted between two and nine times. This chain connects TRBV7-2 to TRBJ2-3, with 7 bases matching TRBD1. The CDR3 consists of 17 residues. CDR1 is SGHTA, CDR2 FQGNSA, per germline. Trimming cost V 5 bases and J 0 bases; bases outside gene matches: 11. The CDR3 reads CASSLQDRLFSTDTQYF. CDR3 in DNA: TGTGCCAGCAGCCTGCAGGACAGGCTATTTAGCACAGATACGCAGTATTTT. Based on the CDR3 plus reference TRBV7-2 and TRBJ2-3, the full variable domain is GAGVSQSPSNKVTEKGKDVELRCDPISGHTALYWYRQSLGQGLEFLIYFQGNSAPDKSGLPSDRFSAERTGGSVSTLTIQRTQQEDSAVYLCASSLQDRLFSTDTQYFGPGTRLTVL.

There are a few counts of this clonotype. This chain links TRBV28 with TRBJ2-1; D gene ambiguous. Trimming stripped 2 bases from V and 6 bases from J, with 8 bases between. Germline V CDR1 and CDR2: MDHEN, SYDVKM. The CDR3 is 13 amino acids. The CDR3 sequence: CASSLDFGNEQFF. CDR3 DNA sequence: TGTGCCAGCAGTTTAGACTTTGGCAATGAGCAGTTCTTC.

In its sample, this clonotype was seen once. A much larger clone sits a single nucleotide away, making a read error possible. The CDR3 end shows no conserved phenylalanine or tryptophan, and so a read error is likely. This rearrangement joins TRBV11-3 to TRBJ2-7; D gene unclear. Germline CDR1 reads SGHNT; CDR2 reads YENEEA. This CDR3 region has 11 residues. Trimming took off 5 bases at V and 7 bases at J, with 9 bases between the two ends. The DNA for the CDR3 is TGTGCCAGCAGCGGGAACAGTGAGCAGTACTTA. Amino acid sequence: CASSGNSEQYL.

This chain uses TRBV7-2 with TRBJ2-4; perhaps TRBD2 as D (6 bases). The DNA end is a closer match to TRBJ2-7, so the J assignment may be wrong. CDR1 and CDR2 (germline): SGHTA, FQGNSA. There are 13 residues in the CDR3. The CDR3 DNA is TGTGCCAGCAGCTTGACTAGGACGGGCGAGCAGTACTTC. It encodes CASSLTRTGEQYF.

The rearrangement links TRBV7-9 to TRBJ2-1; a possible D gene is TRBD2 (6 bases). V lost 4 bases and J 4 bases, leaving 11 bases between the germline ends. CDR1 is SEHNR, CDR2 FQNEAQ, per germline (reference sequence). This CDR3 contains 14 residues. CDR3 coding DNA: TGTGCCAGCAGCTCACGGGACTTTTACAATGAGCAGTTCTTC. Amino acids: CASSSRDFYNEQFF.

The chain combines TRBV20-1 with TRBJ1-1; TRBD1 is a possible D gene (6 bases). CDR1 is DFQATT and CDR2 is SNEGSKA in the germline V gene (reference sequence). The CDR3 covers 12 residues. With 0 bases removed from V and 11 bases from J, the gap between germline ends came to 13 bases. The CDR3 loop reads CSARDGGGSAFF. The CDR3 DNA is TGCAGTGCTAGAGATGGGGGCGGGAGTGCTTTCTTT.

This clonotype was found once. The chain couples TRBV7-2 to TRBJ2-4; D gene unclear. Trimming pared 5 bases from V and 0 bases from J, leaving 11 bases between. This CDR3 has 15 residues. Germline values: CDR1 SGHTA, CDR2 FQGNSA. The CDR3, as DNA: TGTACCAGCAGCCGTGGGGAACTAGCCAAAAACATTCAGTACTTC. It codes for CTSSRGELAKNIQYF. Drawing the rest from reference TRBV7-2 and TRBJ2-4, the complete variable domain is GAGVSQSPSNKVTEKGKDVELRCDPISGHTALYWYRQSLGQGLEFLIYFQGNSAPDKSGLPSDRFSAERTGGSVSTLTIQRTQQEDSAVYLCTSSRGELAKNIQYFGAGTRLSVL.